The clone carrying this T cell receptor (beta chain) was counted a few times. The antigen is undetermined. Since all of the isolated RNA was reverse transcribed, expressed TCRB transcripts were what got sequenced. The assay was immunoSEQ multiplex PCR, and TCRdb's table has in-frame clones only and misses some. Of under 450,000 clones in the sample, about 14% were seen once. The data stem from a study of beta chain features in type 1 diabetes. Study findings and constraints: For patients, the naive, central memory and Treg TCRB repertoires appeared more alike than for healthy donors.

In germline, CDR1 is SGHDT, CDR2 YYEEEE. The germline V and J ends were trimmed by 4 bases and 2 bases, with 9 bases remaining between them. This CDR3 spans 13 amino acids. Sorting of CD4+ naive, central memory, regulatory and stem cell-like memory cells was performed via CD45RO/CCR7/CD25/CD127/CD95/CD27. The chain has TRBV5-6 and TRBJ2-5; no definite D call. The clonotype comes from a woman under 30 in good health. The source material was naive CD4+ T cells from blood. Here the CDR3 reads CASSPAIQETQYF. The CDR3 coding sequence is TGTGCCAGCAGCCCAGCGATACAAGAGACCCAGTACTTC.